This T cell receptor beta chain was identified during a study of breast tumors, draining lymph nodes, adjacent tissues. Points from the study as a whole: Compared with lymph nodes, tumors were less diverse; compared with nontumor tissue, more. That most tumor T cells come from lymph nodes remained unproven. Data fit most tumor T cells coming from lymph node, expanding in tumor.

TCRdb itself ran the multiplex PCR reads through MiXCR, one entry per CDR3 protein. The table has just under 65,000 distinct CDR3 sequences, 57% seen once. The CDR3 runs to 14 residues. V shed 8 bases, J shed 8 bases, and the junction held 9 bases outside the gene matches. CDR1 and CDR2 from the germline V gene are MNHEY and SVGAGI. With regard to this clonotype: The target antigen is unknown.

This sequence originates from a female donor with breast cancer. Some clones in this sample may be carry-over from other donors' samples. The specimen sequenced was breast tumor tissue. The chain joins TRBV6-5 to TRBJ1-4, with 9 bases aligning to TRBD1. CDR3 coding DNA: TGTGCCAGCGGTCCGGGGGACAGGGACGAAAAACTGTTTTTT. Translated: CASGPGDRDEKLFF.